Below are 4 T cell receptor beta chains sequenced from a single sample in a study of blood T cell repertoires in COVID-19 (dated by TCRdb to the early 2020s). Receptors were amplified or captured by the immunoSEQ multiplex PCR assay. Not all clones reach the TCRdb copy of this immuneACCESS table, which keeps in-frame sequences only. Checked studies attribute under half of the gap to unresolved V genes and leave the rest unexplained. Within this sample are approximately 180,000 clones, with 76% of them counted one time only. About 17% of the sample belongs to the ten largest clones. The specimen was PBMCs or T cells enriched from blood (not recorded which). The source is a woman aged 45-59 years with acute COVID-19.

This chain uses TRBV6-5 with TRBJ1-1; tentatively, D is TRBD1 (6 bases). The ends were cut back, 6 bases at V and 4 bases at J, with 15 bases in the middle. The CDR3 has 14 amino acids. Germline-derived CDR1 and CDR2 are MNHEY and SVGAGI. CDR3 nucleotide sequence: TGTGCCAGCAGGGTCAAGGGGGTGCCCACTGAAGCTTTCTTT. It translates to CASRVKGVPTEAFF.

In its sample, this clone was seen many times. The chain has TRBV7-2 and TRBJ1-2, with D unresolved. The germline V and J ends were trimmed by 5 bases and 4 bases, with 11 bases remaining between them. From germline, CDR1 is SGHTA and CDR2 FQGNSA. The CDR3 is made up of 13 amino acids. CDR3 amino acids: CASSPEVAYGYTF. The CDR3 nucleotides are TGTGCCAGCAGCCCCGAGGTGGCCTATGGCTACACCTTC.

The chain has TRBV7-8 and TRBJ1-2, with a tentative D call TRBD1 (6 bases). Germline V CDR1 and CDR2: SGHVS, FQNEAQ. V lost 4 bases to trimming and J lost 3 bases, with 12 bases between them. The CDR3 spans 14 residues. CDR3 DNA sequence: TGTGCCAGCAGCTCGCAGGGGTTCGACTATGGCTACACCTTC. It is translated as CASSSQGFDYGYTF.

This chain connects TRBV28 to TRBJ1-1; D ambiguous. This CDR3 is 16 amino acids long. Germline assignment: CDR1 MDHEN and CDR2 SYDVKM. V was cut by 5 bases and J by 0 bases, with 16 bases left in between. The chain's CDR3 is CASSQPGGGMNTEAFF. The CDR3 DNA is TGTGCCAGCAGTCAACCGGGAGGAGGGATGAACACTGAAGCTTTCTTT.